This TCR beta chain was captured by sequencing in a study of T cell responses to AZD1222 COVID-19 vaccine. Study outcomes and limitations: Reports say nearly half of spike-specific TCRs go after unmutated variant regions. In a largely white British group with more females than males, clonal diversity was possibly underestimated. Baseline antibody screening turned up just 6 or 7 seropositive AZD1222 recipients. An increase in Spike-specific TCR breadth and depth was observed after two AZD1222 doses.

Clones were read by immunoSEQ multiplex PCR, and TCRdb kept only the in-frame ones, dropping some. This sample has about 120,000 clones, with approximately 89% found just once. Details on this clone: The antigen is unknown.

V shed 2 bases, J shed 7 bases, and the junction held 3 bases outside the gene matches. The germline V gene has CDR1 MNHEY and CDR2 SVGEGT. The CDR3 sequence is 15 residues long. The chain joins TRBV6-2 or TRBV6-3 to TRBJ1-6; 9 bases agree with TRBD1. This clonotype originated in an adult in good health. The sample here was peripheral blood, taken on day 0 of AZD1222 vaccination. The CDR3 DNA reads TGTGCCAGCAGTTACAGGGGACAGGGCAATTCACCCCTCCACTTT. It specifies CASSYRGQGNSPLHF.